This TCR beta chain was found in a study of shared clonotypes between healthy human individuals. Some clones are missing from TCRdb's copy, which holds only in-frame ones; the method was immunoSEQ multiplex PCR. The table shows about 1.1 million clones, with about 80% occurring only once. Overall study findings and caveats: An expected dependence of interdonor clonotype sharing on sequencing depth was noted.

CDR1 is MNHEY and CDR2 is SMNVEV in the germline V gene (reference sequence). Trimming removed 0 bases from V and 6 bases from J, with 8 bases in between. The CDR3 extends over 14 amino acids. For this clone: Its cognate antigen is unknown.

The V and J genes are TRBV27 and TRBJ2-2; D remains ambiguous. Material: memory CD4+ T cells from PBMCs. The subset: CD45RA-negative fraction. The sequence was collected from a man between 18 and 35 years old in good health. Some clones in this sample may be carry-over from other donors' samples. The CDR3 nucleotides read TGTGCCAGCAGTTTATCTGTGGGGTCCGGGGAGCTGTTTTTT. This codes for CASSLSVGSGELFF.